Below are 22 T cell receptor beta chains sequenced from a single sample in a study of read filtering for tumor transcriptome and immune sequencing. The library was built from about 0.4 ug RNA with molecular barcoded adaptors for alpha/delta and beta/gamma chains. TCRdb reanalysed the reads using MiXCR and keeps one entry per CDR3 protein. Of about 5,200 distinct CDR3 sequences detected, over 20% appear once; the ten largest clones hold approximately 20%. Sequences were obtained from a population of CD138-negative cells sorted from bone marrow. Receptors were obtained from a donor aged 40 or over with multiple myeloma.

Remarks on this clonotype: A far larger clone is one base from this, pointing to a likely read error. The chain couples TRBV7-2 to TRBJ1-6, with TRBD1 matching 9 bases. CDR1 is SGHTA and CDR2 is FQGNSA in the germline V gene. The CDR3 contains 17 residues. The DNA of the CDR3 is TGTGCCAGCAGCGACCCGGGACAGGGTATAAGGAATTCACCCTTCCACTTT. Translated: CASSDPGQGIRNSPFHF.

By share, this clonotype ranks as medium-sized (0.01 to 0.1%). The chain has TRBV27 and TRBJ2-7; D gene unclear. The V end lost 6 bases, the J end lost 2 bases, and 5 bases lay between the germline ends. The germline V gene has CDR1 MNHEY and CDR2 SMNVEV (reference sequence). The CDR3 has 11 residues. The CDR3 DNA reads as TGTGCCAGCAGCAATACCTACGAGCAGTACTTC. Translating it yields CASSNTYEQYF.

As regards this clonotype: With a much larger clone just one base away, this may be a read error. The chain carries TRBV11-2 and TRBJ2-1; D is undetermined. The germline V gene has CDR1 SGHAT and CDR2 FQNNGV. There are 15 residues in the CDR3. CDR3 bases: TGTGCCAGCAGCGCCCTCCCCCACTCCTACAATGAGCGGTTCTTC. Translating gives CASSALPHSYNERFF.

This clonotype was counted many times. The rearrangement links TRBV24-1 to TRBJ2-7; 8 positions agree with TRBD1. The ends lost 3 bases at V and 3 bases at J; junction bases unmatched: 12. Germline V gene data show CDR1 as KGHDR and CDR2 as SFDVKD. The CDR3 has 17 amino acids. CDR3 sequence reads: CATSDPGDDRGSYEQYF. The CDR3 DNA sequence: TGTGCCACCAGTGATCCCGGAGACGACAGGGGTAGCTACGAGCAGTACTTC.

To note about this clonotype: Lacking the conserved final phenylalanine or tryptophan, this CDR3 likely reflects a read error. This chain joins TRBV4-1 and TRBJ2-2, with D possibly being TRBD1 (5 bases). The V gene's germline CDR1 is MGHRA and CDR2 YSYEKL. The length of the CDR3 is 17 residues. CDR3 residues: CASSQDSLRANTGELFS. The CDR3 DNA reads TGCGCTAGCAGCCAAGACAGCCTCCGCGCGAACACCGGGGAGCTGTTTTCT.

By its share, this clonotype is medium-sized (0.01 to 0.1%). The V call is TRBV28, the J call TRBJ1-1; 7 bases align to TRBD1. This CDR3 is 13 amino acids long. V lost 8 bases and J lost 0; bases outside the gene matches: 3. Per germline, CDR1 MDHEN and CDR2 SYDVKM. The CDR3 loop reads CASEGAMNTEAFF. The DNA for the CDR3 is TGTGCCAGCGAGGGGGCCATGAACACTGAAGCTTTCTTT.

By frequency in the sample, this clonotype is medium-sized. The genes are TRBV7-2 and TRBJ1-1; 8 bases are a match to TRBD1. Looked up from germline, CDR1 is SGHTA and CDR2 is FQGNSA. This CDR3 contains 15 residues. V shed 4 bases, J shed 0 bases, and the junction held 4 bases outside the gene matches. In DNA form, the CDR3 reads TGTGCCAGCAGCTCCAGGGGGCGCGTGAACACTGAAGCTTTCTTT. Translation: CASSSRGRVNTEAFF.

This clonotype was detected ten times or more. The chain employs TRBV19 and TRBJ2-3, with 7 positions matching TRBD2. J lost 1 base, V lost 6 bases, and 7 bases had no gene match. The germline gives CDR1 LNHDA, CDR2 SQIVND (reference sequence). The CDR3 spans 15 residues. The CDR3 DNA is TGTGCCAGTAGGGCCCTAGCGGAGGGCACAGATACGCAGTATTTT. Translating gives CASRALAEGTDTQYF.

Many counts were recorded for this clonotype. Since a much larger clone is just one base distant, this may be a read error. The conserved final phenylalanine or tryptophan is absent from the CDR3, which likely points to a read error. The chain combines TRBV20-1 with TRBJ2-7; 8 bases are a match to TRBD2. The CDR3 spans 14 residues. The germline V gene has CDR1 DFQATT and CDR2 SNEGSKA (reference sequence). V gave up 4 bases and J gave up 3 bases; unmatched junction bases: 8. This CDR3 is CSAKERSGSYEQYL. In DNA form, the CDR3 reads TGCAGTGCTAAGGAGCGGAGCGGGAGCTACGAGCAGTACCTC.

Regarding this clonotype: A far larger clone is just one base off, so this is likely a read error. The chain links TRBV7-9 to TRBJ2-1, with TRBD1 identical over 7 bases. The CDR3 loop spans 15 amino acids. Germline V gene lookup returns CDR1 SEHNR and CDR2 FQNEAQ (reference sequence). The CDR3 is CASSLFARGFNEKFF. The DNA of the CDR3 is TGTGCCAGCAGCTTATTTGCCAGGGGGTTCAATGAGAAGTTCTTC.

This clonotype was observed at least ten times. The J gene is TRBJ1-1, the V gene TRBV29-1, with D perhaps TRBD1 (5 bases). The V end was cut by 0 bases, the J end by 1 base, with 12 bases between. The CDR3 spans 15 residues. In germline, CDR1 is SQVTM, CDR2 ANQGSEA. The CDR3 here is CSVEDGHFENTEAFF. In DNA, the CDR3 is TGCAGCGTTGAAGATGGACATTTCGAGAACACTGAAGCTTTCTTT.

This clonotype is medium-sized (0.01 to 0.1%) in the sample. The chain is built from TRBV7-9 and TRBJ2-3; the D gene is possibly TRBD2 (5 bases). V was trimmed by 3 bases and J by 5 bases, leaving 6 bases between them. CDR1 and CDR2 from the germline V gene are SEHNR and FQNEAQ (reference sequence). CDR3 length equals 12 residues. CDR3 nucleotide sequence: TGTGCCAGCAGCTTCGCGGGAGATACGCAGTATTTT. Amino acid sequence: CASSFAGDTQYF.

In this sample, this clonotype turned up a few times. The chain recombines TRBV29-1 with TRBJ1-1; D might be TRBD1 (5 bases). Germline assignment: CDR1 SQVTM and CDR2 ANQGSEA. V shed 7 bases and J shed 1 base, with 10 bases lying between them. CDR3 length: 12 residues. The CDR3 loop is CSGGHRNTEAFF. Written as DNA, the CDR3 is TGCAGCGGTGGACACCGGAACACTGAAGCTTTCTTT. The entire variable domain, with the rest obtained from reference TRBV29-1 and TRBJ1-1, is as follows: SAVISQKPSRDICQRGTSLTIQCQVDSQVTMMFWYRQQPGQSLTLIATANQGSEATYESGFVIDKFPISRPNLTFSTLTVSNMSPEDSSIYLCSGGHRNTEAFFGQGTRLTVV.

The chain employs TRBV28 and TRBJ1-1, with D unclear. Germline assignment: CDR1 MDHEN and CDR2 SYDVKM. Trimming took 2 bases from V and 4 from J, leaving 17 bases between them. The CDR3 length is 16 residues. The CDR3 is CASSLPPPGVGTEAFF. The CDR3 DNA reads TGTGCCAGCAGTTTACCCCCCCCGGGCGTTGGCACTGAAGCTTTCTTT. Complete variable domain (other parts from reference TRBV28 and TRBJ1-1): DVKVTQSSRYLVKRTGEKVFLECVQDMDHENMFWYRQDPGLGLRLIYFSYDVKMKEKGDIPEGYSVSREKKERFSLILESASTNQTSMYLCASSLPPPGVGTEAFFGQGTRLTVV.

This clonotype was detected ten times or more. Just one base apart from a much larger clone, this may be a read error. The chain uses TRBV24-1 and TRBJ2-3; 10 bases line up with TRBD1. Unmatched junction bases numbered 2, after V lost 6 bases and J lost 3 bases. Germline V gives CDR1 KGHDR, CDR2 SFDVKD. This CDR3 region has 14 residues. The DNA of the CDR3 is TGTGCCACCAGTCTGGGACAGGGGACAGATACGCAGTATTTT. This encodes CATSLGQGTDTQYF.

This clonotype has at least ten counts. The rearrangement links TRBV9 to TRBJ1-4; possible D gene TRBD1, 5 bases. The V gene lost 0 bases and the J gene lost 5 bases, with 8 bases spanning the gap. Germline CDR1 and CDR2: SGDLS and YYNGEE. The CDR3 sequence is 14 residues long. The CDR3 region is CASSVGQPNEKLFF. The DNA for the CDR3 is TGTGCCAGCAGCGTAGGACAGCCAAATGAAAAACTGTTTTTT.

Relative to its sample, this clonotype is medium-sized. This chain joins TRBV20-1 and TRBJ2-1; D perhaps matches TRBD1 (5 bases). The CDR3 runs to 15 residues. Germline CDR1 reads DFQATT; CDR2 reads SNEGSKA (reference sequence). Between the trimmed V and J ends, which lost 0 bases and 3 bases, there was a span of 12 bases. In nucleotides, the CDR3 is TGCAGTGCTAGAGATCCTAGGGGCAACTACAATGAGCAGTTCTTC. This sequence encodes CSARDPRGNYNEQFF.

On this clonotype: This sequence is one base from a far larger clone and is likely a read error. The V and J genes are TRBV6-6 and TRBJ1-5; D uncertain. V was clipped by 5 bases and J by 7 bases, with 21 bases between them. The germline gives CDR1 MNHNY, CDR2 SVGAGI (reference sequence). CDR3 length: 16 amino acids. The chain's CDR3 is CASSEARMGIGQPQHF. CDR3 in DNA: TGTGCCAGCAGTGAAGCTAGAATGGGGATAGGACAGCCCCAGCATTTT.

This clonotype is medium-sized. The chain is built from TRBV6-2 or TRBV6-3 and TRBJ2-7, with unresolved D. The V and J ends lost 5 bases and 0 bases respectively, with 5 bases between them. The germline CDR1 and CDR2 sequences are MNHEY and SVGEGT. This CDR3 is built from 12 residues. CDR3 coding DNA: TGTGCCAGCAGTCTCCTCTCCTACGAGCAGTACTTC. Protein: CASSLLSYEQYF.

By its share, this clonotype is medium-sized (0.01 to 0.1%). This chain links TRBV19 with TRBJ2-1, with D maybe TRBD2 (6 bases). CDR1 is LNHDA, CDR2 SQIVND, per germline (reference sequence). The length of the CDR3 is 13 residues. V was trimmed by 7 bases and J by 7 bases, leaving 14 bases between them. This CDR3 is CASTVEGWNEQFF. For the CDR3, the DNA is TGTGCCAGTACTGTGGAGGGATGGAATGAGCAGTTCTTC.

A note on this clonotype: A far bigger clonotype differs at one base, so this is likely a read error. The V gene is TRBV11-2, the J gene TRBJ1-4; 7 nucleotides agree with TRBD2. TRBJ2-3 explains the end of the DNA better; the J call may be wrong. The CDR3 has 15 amino acids. Germline CDR1 is SGHAT and CDR2 is FQNNGV. Here the CDR3 DNA reads TGTGCCAGAAGCTTCGGACTAGATTCGGGTAGTGCGCAGTATTTT. Its protein is CARSFGLDSGSAQYF.

This clonotype has a single count. Since a far larger clone is one base different, this is likely a read error. The chain links TRBV11-3 to TRBJ1-1; no firm D call. With 1 base removed from V and 1 base from J, the gap between germline ends came to 10 bases. The CDR3 has 15 residues. CDR1 SGHNT and CDR2 YENEEA come from the germline V gene. CDR3 sequence (DNA): TGTGCCAGCAGCTTAGCGTACCTACCGAACACTGAAGCTTTCTTT. Translated, it gives CASSLAYLPNTEAFF.